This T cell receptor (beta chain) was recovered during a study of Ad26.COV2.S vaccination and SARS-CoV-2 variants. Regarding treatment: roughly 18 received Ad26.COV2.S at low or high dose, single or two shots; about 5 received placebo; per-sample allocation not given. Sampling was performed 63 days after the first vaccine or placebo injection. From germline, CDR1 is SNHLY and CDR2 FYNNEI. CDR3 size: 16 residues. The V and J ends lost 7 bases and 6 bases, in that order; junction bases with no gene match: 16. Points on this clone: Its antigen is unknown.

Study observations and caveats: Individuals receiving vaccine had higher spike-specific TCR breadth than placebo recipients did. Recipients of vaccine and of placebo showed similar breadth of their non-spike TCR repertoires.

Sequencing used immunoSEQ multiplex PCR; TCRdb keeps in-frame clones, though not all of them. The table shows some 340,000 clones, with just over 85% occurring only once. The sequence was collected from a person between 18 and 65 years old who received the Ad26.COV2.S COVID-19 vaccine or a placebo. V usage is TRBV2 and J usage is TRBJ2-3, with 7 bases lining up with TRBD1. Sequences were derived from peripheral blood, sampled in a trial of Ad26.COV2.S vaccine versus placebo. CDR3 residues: CASNRPDRPVADTQYF. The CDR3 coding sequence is TGTGCCAGCAACCGTCCGGACAGGCCAGTTGCCGATACGCAGTATTTT.